This T cell receptor (beta chain) is from a study of CD8 T cells in Susac syndrome. The wider study: Sequencing included Susac syndrome patients, about 6 of them with active disease and roughly eight in remission.

Random hexamers were used to reverse transcribe an amount of roughly 0.45 to 1 ug RNA. Amplification of TCR beta CDR3 by immunoSEQ multiplex PCR spanned 54 Vbeta and 13 Jbeta. Each CDR3 protein is one row after TCRdb ran MiXCR on the immunoSEQ multiplex PCR reads. The sample has 75,000 to 95,000 distinct CDR3 sequences, around 93% seen once. As to this clonotype: The antigen is not known.

Sequencing of TCR beta, carried out with a high-throughput approach, was applied to CD8+ and CD4+ T cells from the blood. The CDR3 loop spans 15 amino acids. J was trimmed by 2 bases and V by 7 bases; bases with no gene match: 6. Findings and caveats of the study: Across the total CD8+ repertoires, over 15 Susac-specific public clones were detected, and across the CD8+ TEMRA repertoires, several such clones were detected.

This chain connects TRBV12-3 or TRBV12-4 to TRBJ2-1; 9 nucleotides match TRBD1. This TCR was recovered from a human donor with Susac syndrome. The sequenced sample was CD8+ T cells from PBMCs. The CDR3 loop reads CASNTDRGPYNEQFF. In DNA, the CDR3 is TGTGCCAGCAACACGGACAGGGGACCCTACAATGAGCAGTTCTTC.